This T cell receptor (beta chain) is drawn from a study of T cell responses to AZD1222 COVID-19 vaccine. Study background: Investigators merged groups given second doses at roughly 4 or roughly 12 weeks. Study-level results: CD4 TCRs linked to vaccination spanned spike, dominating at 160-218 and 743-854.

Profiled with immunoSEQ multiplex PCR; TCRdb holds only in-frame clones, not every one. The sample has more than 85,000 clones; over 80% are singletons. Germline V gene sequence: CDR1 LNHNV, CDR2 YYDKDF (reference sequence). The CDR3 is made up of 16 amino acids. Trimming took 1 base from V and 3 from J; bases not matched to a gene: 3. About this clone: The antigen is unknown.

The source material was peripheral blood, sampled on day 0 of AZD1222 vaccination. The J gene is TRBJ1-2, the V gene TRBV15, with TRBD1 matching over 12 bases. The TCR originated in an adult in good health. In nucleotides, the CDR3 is TGTGCCACCAGCAGAGGCGGGGACAGGGGGCACTATGGCTACACCTTC. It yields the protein CATSRGGDRGHYGYTF.